A single sample gave rise to the 22 T cell receptor beta chains below, sequenced in a study of PD-1 blockade in classical Hodgkin lymphoma. As to time point: cycle 4 day 1 (C4D1), after more than 5 weeks of nivolumab. The patients all showed relapse after autologous stem cell transplantation, while their brentuximab vedotin exposure varied. TCRdb keeps only in-frame clones here, not all; method: immunoSEQ multiplex PCR. The sample yields more than 90,000 clones, around 80% seen once. The sequences come from peripheral blood mononuclear cells (PBMCs), collected before the fourth cycle of nivolumab. Receptors originate from a human donor with classical Hodgkin lymphoma.

The chain carries TRBV7-3 and TRBJ2-3; TRBD2 matches at 7 bases. J lost 4 bases, V lost 4 bases, and 11 bases had no gene match. The CDR3 consists of 16 residues. CDR1 and CDR2 from the germline V gene are SGHTA and FQGTGA. CDR3 region: CASSSGTERGSDTQYF. DNA for the CDR3: TGTGCCAGCAGCTCGGGAACAGAGCGGGGTTCAGATACGCAGTATTTT.

The V and J genes are TRBV6-5 and TRBJ2-7; the D is unclear. The V end was cut by 2 bases, the J end by 6 bases, with 11 bases between. This CDR3 is 13 amino acids long. Germline CDR1 is MNHEY and CDR2 is SVGAGI. The CDR3 bases are TGTGCCAGCAGTTACAGACAACGCTTCGAGCAGTACTTC. It yields the protein CASSYRQRFEQYF.

The chain links TRBV27 to TRBJ1-5; D is ambiguous. V was clipped by 6 bases and J by 6 bases, with 15 bases between them. CDR1 is MNHEY, CDR2 SMNVEV, per germline (reference sequence). This CDR3 has 14 residues. CDR3 sequence (DNA): TGTGCCAGCAGGGCGAGATATCGGGGTCAGCCCCAGCATTTT. Translation gives CASRARYRGQPQHF.

The chain carries TRBV20-1 and TRBJ2-1; TRBD1 is a possible D gene (6 bases). The CDR3 spans 11 residues. Per germline, CDR1 DFQATT and CDR2 SNEGSKA (reference sequence). The CDR3 region has the DNA TGCAGCCGAGGGGGTTACAATGAGCAGTTCTTC. It codes for CSRGGYNEQFF.

The rearrangement joins TRBV27 to TRBJ2-3; 9 nucleotides line up with TRBD2. V shed 6 bases and J 3 bases; nucleotides not matched to a gene: 10. This CDR3 is built from 16 residues. CDR1 is MNHEY, CDR2 SMNVEV, per germline (reference sequence). Here the CDR3 reads CASSYWRGGGTDTQYF. CDR3 nucleotides: TGTGCCAGCAGCTATTGGCGCGGGGGGGGAACAGATACGCAGTATTTT.

This sequence joins TRBV2 and TRBJ2-7; TRBD1 agrees at 9 bases. J lost 5 bases, V lost 7 bases, and 6 bases had no gene match. Germline CDR1 reads SNHLY; CDR2 reads FYNNEI. The CDR3 sequence is 13 residues long. The chain's CDR3 is CASTSGQGHEQYF. CDR3 coding DNA: TGTGCCAGCACCTCGGGACAGGGACACGAGCAGTACTTC.

The rearrangement links TRBV7-3 to TRBJ2-1; D gene unclear. The CDR3 spans 13 residues. The ends were cut back, 4 bases at V and 8 bases at J, with 12 bases in the middle. Germline assignment: CDR1 SGHTA and CDR2 FQGTGA. CDR3 sequence reads: CASSSEPLHEQFF. The CDR3 bases are TGTGCCAGCAGCTCTGAGCCTCTTCATGAGCAGTTCTTC.

The J gene is TRBJ1-2, the V gene TRBV6-5; D is ambiguous. Germline lookup yields CDR1 MNHEY and CDR2 SVGAGI. The CDR3 loop spans 13 amino acids. V was shortened by 6 bases and J by 5 bases, with 13 bases between the two germline ends. CDR3 in DNA: TGTGCCAGCAGCCGAAGCCCGGGGTATGGCTACACCTTC. It codes for CASSRSPGYGYTF.

CDR3 coding DNA: TGTGCCAGTAGTATATGGGGGTCTGGAAACACCATATATTTT. Its translation: CASSIWGSGNTIYF. The rearrangement links TRBV19 to TRBJ1-3; perhaps TRBD1 as D (5 bases). CDR1 is LNHDA, CDR2 SQIVND, per germline (reference sequence). This CDR3 has 14 amino acids. Trimming cost V 2 bases and J 1 base, with 6 bases left between them.

The CDR3 sequence is CASSLSRDRGQETQYF. The CDR3 DNA is TGTGCCAGCAGCTTAAGTAGGGACAGGGGTCAAGAGACCCAGTACTTC. This rearrangement joins TRBV7-9 to TRBJ2-5; 10 bases match TRBD1. J gave up 2 bases and V 2 bases, and 5 bases lay outside the gene matches. This CDR3 contains 16 residues. Germline CDR1 is SEHNR and CDR2 is FQNEAQ (reference sequence).

The V gene is TRBV4-1, the J gene TRBJ2-7; a weak D match, TRBD1 (5 bases). The CDR3 runs to 16 residues. Trimming took off 0 bases at V and 6 bases at J, with 18 bases between the two ends. The V gene's germline CDR1 is MGHRA and CDR2 YSYEKL. The CDR3 sequence is CASSQDSPVKGLEQYF. CDR3 nucleotides: TGCGCCAGCAGCCAAGATTCTCCCGTAAAGGGGCTCGAGCAGTACTTC.

V gene TRBV2 combines with J gene TRBJ1-6, with a tentative D call TRBD1 (5 bases). The V gene lost 5 bases and the J gene lost 6 bases, with 20 bases spanning the gap. Germline CDR1 and CDR2: SNHLY and FYNNEI. CDR3 size: 17 residues. CDR3 region: CASSPTVGVGVNSPLHF. CDR3 sequence (DNA): TGTGCCAGCAGTCCCACGGTGGGGGTGGGCGTTAATTCACCCCTCCACTTT.

The CDR3: CASSVEHWARASGRTDTQYF. DNA for the CDR3: TGTGCCAGCAGCGTAGAACATTGGGCTAGGGCTAGCGGGAGGACAGATACGCAGTATTTT. The chain links TRBV9 to TRBJ2-3; 11 nucleotides match TRBD2. Germline V gene data show CDR1 as SGDLS and CDR2 as YYNGEE. Germline trimming cut 0 bases from V and 3 bases from J; bases unmatched to any gene: 15. The CDR3 contains 20 residues.

In this sample, this clone turned up once. This chain joins TRBV19 and TRBJ1-5; TRBD1 might be the D (5 bases). V was shortened by 6 bases and J by 5 bases, with 20 bases between the two germline ends. CDR3 length equals 16 residues. The germline gives CDR1 LNHDA, CDR2 SQIVND (reference sequence). The CDR3 nucleotides read TGTGCCAGTAGGGGGCTCCGGACAAGGAATTATCAGCCCCAGCATTTT. This codes for CASRGLRTRNYQPQHF.

The genes are TRBV4-2 and TRBJ1-3; 7 nucleotides line up with TRBD1. V lost 4 bases, J lost 0 bases, and 15 bases stayed unmatched. CDR1 is LGHNA, CDR2 YNFKEQ, per germline. The CDR3 covers 19 residues. The CDR3, as DNA: TGTGCCAGCAGCCTTACCCAACTTATAGGGGGCAGCTCTGGAAACACCATATATTTT. Amino acid sequence: CASSLTQLIGGSSGNTIYF.

The CDR3 is CASSYRLAGNEQFF. The CDR3 DNA follows: TGTGCCAGCAGCTACAGACTAGCGGGTAATGAGCAGTTCTTC. This chain connects TRBV7-2 to TRBJ2-1, with 10 bases fitting TRBD2. This CDR3 spans 14 amino acids. Trimming cost V 4 bases and J 7 bases; bases outside gene matches: 4. Per the germline V gene, CDR1 is SGHTA and CDR2 is FQGNSA.

The rearrangement uses TRBV7-9 and TRBJ1-4; 10 bases agree with TRBD1. Trimming took 4 bases from V and 6 from J; bases not matched to a gene: 5. Germline V lookup: CDR1 SEHNR, CDR2 FQNEAQ (reference sequence). The CDR3 contains 15 residues. The CDR3 DNA follows: TGTGCCAGCAGCTCAACGGACAGGGGGGATGAAAAACTGTTTTTT. Translation gives CASSSTDRGDEKLFF. The whole variable domain, remainder taken from reference TRBV7-9 and TRBJ1-4, is DTGVSQNPRHKITKRGQNVTFRCDPISEHNRLYWYRQTLGQGPEFLTYFQNEAQLEKSRLLSDRFSAERPKGSFSTLEIQRTEQGDSAMYLCASSSTDRGDEKLFFGSGTQLSVL.

This clone has only a few counts. The chain carries TRBV5-5 and TRBJ2-7; TRBD1 aligns across 7 bases. The CDR3 covers 15 residues. Germline values: CDR1 SGHKS, CDR2 YYEKEE (reference sequence). V was pared by 0 bases and J by 2 bases, with 5 bases of the junction left unmatched. CDR3 sequence (DNA): TGTGCCAGCAGCTTGGCGGGACAGAACACCTACGAGCAGTACTTC. The encoded protein is CASSLAGQNTYEQYF.

The J gene is TRBJ2-2, the V gene TRBV7-3; TRBD2 agrees at 7 bases. V gave up 1 base and J gave up 6 bases; unmatched junction bases: 14. Germline CDR1 is SGHTA and CDR2 is FQGTGA. CDR3 length: 18 residues. The CDR3 nucleotides read TGTGCCAGCAGCTTAATCTGGGCGGGAGAGGGGCCGTCCGGGGAGCTGTTTTTT. The encoded protein is CASSLIWAGEGPSGELFF.

The V gene is TRBV30, the J gene TRBJ1-3; D is unclear. V was cut by 4 bases and J by 2 bases, with 15 bases left in between. Germline V lookup: CDR1 GTSNPN, CDR2 SVGIG (reference sequence). The CDR3 consists of 15 residues. The CDR3 is CAWKRGRLPGNTIYF. The CDR3, as DNA: TGTGCCTGGAAAAGAGGCAGGCTCCCTGGAAACACCATATATTTT.

The rearrangement joins TRBV6-6 to TRBJ2-7, with 9 bases that match TRBD1. Germline V gene sequence: CDR1 MNHNY, CDR2 SVGAGI (reference sequence). This CDR3 has 14 amino acids. The V segment lost 4 bases and the J segment 6 bases; nucleotides outside the gene matches: 7. CDR3 sequence: CASSSEWDRVEQYF. The CDR3 DNA sequence: TGTGCCAGCAGTTCCGAATGGGACAGGGTCGAGCAGTACTTC.

The rearrangement joins TRBV6-5 to TRBJ2-5; possible D gene TRBD2, 6 bases. CDR1 MNHEY and CDR2 SVGAGI come from the germline V gene. The CDR3 is 14 amino acids. Trimming left V 7 bases short and J 2 bases short, with 14 bases between. The CDR3 sequence: CASIPDYRQETQYF. The CDR3 nucleotides read TGTGCCAGCATCCCGGACTACCGGCAAGAGACCCAGTACTTC.